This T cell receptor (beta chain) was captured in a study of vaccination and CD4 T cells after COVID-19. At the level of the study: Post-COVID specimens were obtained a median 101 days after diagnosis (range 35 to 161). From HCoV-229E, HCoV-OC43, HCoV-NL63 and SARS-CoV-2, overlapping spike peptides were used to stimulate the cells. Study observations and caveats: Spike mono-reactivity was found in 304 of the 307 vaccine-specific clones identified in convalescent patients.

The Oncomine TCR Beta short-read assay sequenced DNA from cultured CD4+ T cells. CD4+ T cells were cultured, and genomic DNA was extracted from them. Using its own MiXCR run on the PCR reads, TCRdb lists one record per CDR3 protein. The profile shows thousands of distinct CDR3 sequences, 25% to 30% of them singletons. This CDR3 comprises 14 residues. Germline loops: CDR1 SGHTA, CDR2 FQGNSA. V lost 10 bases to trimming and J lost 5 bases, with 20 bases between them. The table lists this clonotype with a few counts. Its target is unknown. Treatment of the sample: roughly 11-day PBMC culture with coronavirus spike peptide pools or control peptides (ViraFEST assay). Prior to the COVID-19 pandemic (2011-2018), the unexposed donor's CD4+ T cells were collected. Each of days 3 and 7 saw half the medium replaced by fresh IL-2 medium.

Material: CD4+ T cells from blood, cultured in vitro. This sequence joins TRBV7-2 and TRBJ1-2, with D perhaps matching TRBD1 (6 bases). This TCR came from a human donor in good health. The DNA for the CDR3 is TGTGCCACCACCTATACGACAGGTGGTTATGGCTACACCTTC. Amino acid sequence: CATTYTTGGYGYTF.